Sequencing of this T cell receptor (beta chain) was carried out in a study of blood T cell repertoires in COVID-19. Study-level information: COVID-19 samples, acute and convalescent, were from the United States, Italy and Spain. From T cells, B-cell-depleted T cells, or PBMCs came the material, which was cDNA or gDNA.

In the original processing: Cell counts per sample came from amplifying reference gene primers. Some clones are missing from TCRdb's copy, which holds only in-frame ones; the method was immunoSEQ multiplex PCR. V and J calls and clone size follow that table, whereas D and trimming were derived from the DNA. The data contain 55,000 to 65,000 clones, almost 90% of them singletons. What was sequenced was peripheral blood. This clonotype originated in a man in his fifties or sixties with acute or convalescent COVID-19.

The CDR3 DNA sequence: TGTGCCAGCAGTGTTAGAGGGACAGCGAACACCGGGGAGCTGTTTTTT. This sequence encodes CASSVRGTANTGELFF. The chain couples TRBV6-4 to TRBJ2-2; 7 nucleotides match TRBD1. V was clipped by 4 bases and J by 0 bases; unmatched bases: 5. The CDR3 contains 16 residues. CDR1 MRHNA and CDR2 SNTAGT come from the germline V gene.